This TCR beta chain is from a study of a mutant IDH1 vaccine in newly diagnosed glioma. Study outcomes and limitations: In around 93% of patients, immune responses induced by the vaccine occurred.

Points on this clone: Antigen: not known.

Sequenced by immunoSEQ multiplex PCR; TCRdb stores in-frame clones only, minus some. The sample yields roughly 130,000 clones, over 75% seen once. Regarding time point: week 11, during vaccination. Vaccination used 300 ug of mutant IDH1 20-mer peptide per dose, with topical imiquimod. Germline CDR1 reads SGHNT; CDR2 reads YENEEA. Trimming stripped 4 bases from V and 0 bases from J, with 9 bases between. CDR3 length: 15 residues. The chain recombines TRBV11-3 with TRBJ2-2, with D uncertain. The clonotype originates from a man in his forties with glioma. The specimen comprised PBMCs, sampled from a glioma patient whose treatment included an IDH1 peptide vaccine. The CDR3 loop reads CASSSTLANTGELFF. The CDR3 nucleotides are TGTGCCAGCAGCTCGACATTAGCGAACACCGGGGAGCTGTTTTTT.